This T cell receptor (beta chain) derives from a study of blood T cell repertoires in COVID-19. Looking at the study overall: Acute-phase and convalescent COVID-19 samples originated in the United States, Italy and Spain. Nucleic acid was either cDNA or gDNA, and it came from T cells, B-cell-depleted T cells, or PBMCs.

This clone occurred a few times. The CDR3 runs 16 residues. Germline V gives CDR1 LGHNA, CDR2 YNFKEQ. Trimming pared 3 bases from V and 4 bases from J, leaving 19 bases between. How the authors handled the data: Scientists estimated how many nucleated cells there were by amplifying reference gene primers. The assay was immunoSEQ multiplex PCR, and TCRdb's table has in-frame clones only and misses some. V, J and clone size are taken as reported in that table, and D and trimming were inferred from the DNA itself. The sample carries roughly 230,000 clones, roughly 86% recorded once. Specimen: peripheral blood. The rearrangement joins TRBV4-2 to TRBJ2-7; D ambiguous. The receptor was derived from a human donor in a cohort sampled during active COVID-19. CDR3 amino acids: CASSQASLGPVYEQYF. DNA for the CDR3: TGTGCCAGCAGCCAGGCGAGTCTGGGCCCAGTGTACGAGCAGTACTTC.